This T cell receptor (beta chain) derives from a study of shared clonotypes between healthy human individuals. Study conclusions and caveats: The diversity represented, both genetic and in exposure history, was limited by few donors. Sorted-subset sequencing, rarefaction showed, was incomplete despite large depth. In general, naive subsets displayed greater estimated richness than memory subsets did. Apart from blood, nothing was sampled; tissue repertoires likely differ.

The table came from immunoSEQ multiplex PCR; TCRdb's copy has only in-frame clones and leaves some out. The sample carries under 1,100,000 clones, about 75% recorded once. A remark on this clone: Its specificity is not known.

The sequenced sample was memory CD4+ T cells sorted from blood. Indicated subset: CD45RA-negative fraction. This clonotype originated in a man aged 18 to 29 in good health.

The CDR3 loop is CASSSGQVDQPQHF. The CDR3 DNA follows: TGTGCCAGTAGTTCGGGACAGGTCGATCAGCCCCAGCATTTT. The chain employs TRBV19 and TRBJ1-5; 8 positions agree with TRBD1. The germline V gene encodes CDR1 LNHDA and CDR2 SQIVND (reference sequence). This CDR3 is 14 amino acids long. V lost 5 bases, J lost 5 bases, and 5 bases stayed unmatched.